Listed here are 12 T cell receptor beta chains from one sample, sequenced in a study of blood T cell repertoires in COVID-19. The data were produced by immunoSEQ multiplex PCR, yet TCRdb's version contains in-frame clones alone and is incomplete. Among 230,000 or so clones listed, 70% to 90% were seen once. The sample comprised PBMCs or T cells enriched from blood (not recorded which). These receptors originate from a woman aged 35 to 49 with acute COVID-19.

This chain connects TRBV4-1 to TRBJ1-2; D is ambiguous. Germline V CDR1 and CDR2: MGHRA, YSYEKL. The CDR3 contains 13 residues. Between the trimmed V and J ends, which lost 1 base and 8 bases, there was a span of 11 bases. The CDR3 spells CASSQALFSGYTF. The CDR3 DNA reads as TGCGCCAGCAGCCAAGCTCTTTTTTCCGGCTACACCTTC.

This rearrangement joins TRBV3-1 (or the pseudogene TRBV3-2) to TRBJ1-4; D uncertain. The CDR3 totals 11 residues. The germline V gene has CDR1 LGHDT and CDR2 YNNKEL (reference sequence). V shed 0 bases and J shed 11 bases, with 4 bases lying between them. CDR3 residues: CASSQDQKLFF. The CDR3 DNA reads TGTGCCAGCAGCCAAGATCAGAAACTGTTTTTT.

As concerns this clone: A much larger clone is a single base away; this may be a read error. The rearrangement uses TRBV3-1 (or the pseudogene TRBV3-2) and TRBJ1-2, with 8 bases matching TRBD1. The V gene's germline CDR1 is LGHDT and CDR2 YNNKEL (reference sequence). The CDR3 is 13 amino acids. The CDR3 sequence is CASSLGQGNGYIF. The DNA for the CDR3 is TGTGCCAGCAGCCTTGGACAGGGAAACGGCTACATCTTC.

V is TRBV2 and J is TRBJ1-5, with TRBD1 as a possible D gene (5 bases). The CDR3 totals 14 residues. V was cut by 1 base and J by 4 bases, with 8 bases left in between. In germline, CDR1 is SNHLY, CDR2 FYNNEI. CDR3 DNA: TGTGCCAGCAGTGAAGGGCAGGGTAATCAGCCCCAGCATTTT. Translating it yields CASSEGQGNQPQHF.

This clone was seen once. The chain couples TRBV3-1 (or the pseudogene TRBV3-2) to TRBJ1-2; TRBD1 aligns across 8 bases. CDR1 is LGHDT and CDR2 is YNNKEL in the germline V gene (reference sequence). Losses at the gene ends were 4 bases for V and 3 bases for J; bases not matched to a gene: 4. The CDR3 is made up of 14 amino acids. The CDR3 spells CASSRGDRYYGYTF. In DNA, the CDR3 is TGTGCCAGCAGCCGTGGGGACAGGTACTATGGCTACACCTTC.

The chain employs TRBV19 and TRBJ2-1, with 9 bases fitting TRBD1. Germline CDR1 is LNHDA and CDR2 is SQIVND (reference sequence). The CDR3 is made up of 15 amino acids. Trimming took 5 bases from V and 5 from J; bases not matched to a gene: 7. The CDR3 sequence: CASSEDRGRDNEQFF. The CDR3 coding sequence is TGTGCCAGTAGTGAGGACAGGGGCAGAGACAATGAGCAGTTCTTC.

The CDR3: CASSQGQGLVNEQFF. For the CDR3, the DNA is TGCGCCAGCAGCCAAGGGCAGGGACTAGTCAATGAGCAGTTCTTC. The chain combines TRBV4-1 with TRBJ2-1, with TRBD2 identical over 8 bases. CDR1 is MGHRA and CDR2 is YSYEKL in the germline V gene. The ends lost 1 base at V and 6 bases at J; junction bases unmatched: 5. The CDR3 covers 15 residues.

This rearrangement joins TRBV7-7 to TRBJ2-7; 10 nucleotides align to TRBD1. With V trimmed by 5 bases and J by 1 base, 14 bases remained unmatched. CDR1 and CDR2 from the germline V gene are SSHAT and FNYEAQ (reference sequence). This CDR3 has 18 residues. CDR3 protein: CASSPSPDRGRSSYEQYV. The DNA for the CDR3 is TGTGCCAGCAGCCCCTCACCTGACAGGGGGCGATCATCCTACGAGCAGTACGTC.

The rearrangement joins TRBV5-5 to TRBJ1-1; a possible D gene is TRBD1 (5 bases). There are 15 residues in the CDR3. V was cut by 4 bases and J by 4 bases, with 17 bases left in between. The germline V gene has CDR1 SGHKS and CDR2 YYEKEE (reference sequence). The CDR3 is CASSPRGKVGTEAFF. The CDR3, as DNA: TGTGCCAGCAGCCCTAGGGGTAAGGTGGGCACTGAAGCTTTCTTT. Based on the CDR3 plus reference TRBV5-5 and TRBJ1-1, the full variable domain is DAGVTQSPTHLIKTRGQQVTLRCSPISGHKSVSWYQQVLGQGPQFIFQYYEKEERGRGNFPDRFSARQFPNYSSELNVNALLLGDSALYLCASSPRGKVGTEAFFGQGTRLTVV.

The gene calls are TRBV7-2 and TRBJ2-3, with 7 nucleotides matching TRBD2. CDR1 and CDR2 (germline): SGHTA, FQGNSA. The CDR3 contains 15 residues. The V and J ends lost 4 bases and 1 base, in that order; junction bases with no gene match: 5. The CDR3 bases are TGTGCCAGCAGCTCCCAAAGCGGGGGCACAGATACGCAGTATTTT. Translating it yields CASSSQSGGTDTQYF.

The gene calls are TRBV5-8 and TRBJ1-5; D gene ambiguous. The CDR3 consists of 13 residues. V lost 1 base, J lost 7 bases, and 9 bases lay in between. Germline-derived CDR1 and CDR2 are SGHTS and YDEGEE. The DNA for the CDR3 is TGTGCCAGCAGCTTGACAGAAGGACAGCCCCAGCATTTT. Its protein product is CASSLTEGQPQHF.

CDR3 protein: CASSLRISDRGVDTQYF. CDR3 sequence (DNA): TGTGCCAGCAGTTTGAGGATATCGGACAGGGGAGTAGATACGCAGTATTTT. V usage is TRBV27 and J usage is TRBJ2-3; 9 bases map to TRBD1. Germline V gene sequence: CDR1 MNHEY, CDR2 SMNVEV (reference sequence). The CDR3 has 17 amino acids. J was trimmed by 5 bases and V by 3 bases; bases with no gene match: 12.